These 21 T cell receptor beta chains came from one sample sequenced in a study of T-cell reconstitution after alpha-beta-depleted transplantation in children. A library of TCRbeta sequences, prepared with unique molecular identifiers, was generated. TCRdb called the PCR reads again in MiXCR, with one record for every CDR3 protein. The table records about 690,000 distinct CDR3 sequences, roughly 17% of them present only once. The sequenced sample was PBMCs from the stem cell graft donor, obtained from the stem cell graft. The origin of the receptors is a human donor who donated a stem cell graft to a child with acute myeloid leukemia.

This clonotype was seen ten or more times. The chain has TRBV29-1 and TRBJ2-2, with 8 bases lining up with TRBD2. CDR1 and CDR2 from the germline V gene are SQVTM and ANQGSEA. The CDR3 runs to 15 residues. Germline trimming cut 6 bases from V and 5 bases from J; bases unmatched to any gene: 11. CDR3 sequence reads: CSVASRLAPTGELFF. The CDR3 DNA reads TGCAGCGTAGCGTCGAGACTAGCGCCTACCGGGGAGCTGTTTTTT.

For the CDR3, the DNA is TGTGCCAGCATCCTCGACGGGGGGTGGACGCAGTATTTT. Translating it yields CASILDGGWTQYF. V gene TRBV28 combines with J gene TRBJ2-3; 7 nucleotides agree with TRBD2. V was pared by 7 bases and J by 9 bases, with 10 bases of the junction left unmatched. Germline V gives CDR1 MDHEN, CDR2 SYDVKM. CDR3 length equals 13 residues.

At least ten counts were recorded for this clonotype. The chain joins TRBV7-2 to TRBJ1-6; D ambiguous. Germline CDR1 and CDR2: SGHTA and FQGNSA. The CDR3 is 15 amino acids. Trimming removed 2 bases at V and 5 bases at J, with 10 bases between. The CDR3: CASSLWATNNSPLHF. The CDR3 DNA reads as TGTGCCAGCAGCTTATGGGCTACTAATAATTCACCCCTCCACTTT.

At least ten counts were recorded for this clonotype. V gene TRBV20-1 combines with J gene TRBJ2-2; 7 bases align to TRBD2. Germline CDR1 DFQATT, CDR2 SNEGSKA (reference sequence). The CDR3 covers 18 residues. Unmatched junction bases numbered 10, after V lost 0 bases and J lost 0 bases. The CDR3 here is CSARDPRAGPTNTGELFF. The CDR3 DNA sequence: TGCAGTGCTAGAGATCCCAGAGCGGGGCCGACGAACACCGGGGAGCTGTTTTTT.

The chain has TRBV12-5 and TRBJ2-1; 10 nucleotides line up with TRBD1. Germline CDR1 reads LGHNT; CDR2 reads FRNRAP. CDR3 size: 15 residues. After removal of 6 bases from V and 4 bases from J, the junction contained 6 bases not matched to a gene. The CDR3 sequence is CASGPGQGGYNEQFF. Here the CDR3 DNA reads TGTGCTAGTGGCCCTGGACAGGGGGGATACAATGAGCAGTTCTTC.

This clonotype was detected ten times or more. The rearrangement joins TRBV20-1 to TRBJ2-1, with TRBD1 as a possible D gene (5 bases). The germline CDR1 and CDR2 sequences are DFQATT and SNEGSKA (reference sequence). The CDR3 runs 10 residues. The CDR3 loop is CRKGWNEQFF. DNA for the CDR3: TGCAGAAAGGGGTGGAATGAGCAGTTCTTC.

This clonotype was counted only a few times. This CDR3 reads CASSSRQVSSYEQYF. CDR3 DNA: TGTGCCAGCAGTTCCAGACAGGTGAGCTCCTACGAGCAGTACTTC. The chain has TRBV12-3 or TRBV12-4 and TRBJ2-7; D perhaps matches TRBD1 (6 bases). With 4 bases removed from V and 0 bases from J, the gap between germline ends came to 13 bases. The CDR3 contains 15 residues.

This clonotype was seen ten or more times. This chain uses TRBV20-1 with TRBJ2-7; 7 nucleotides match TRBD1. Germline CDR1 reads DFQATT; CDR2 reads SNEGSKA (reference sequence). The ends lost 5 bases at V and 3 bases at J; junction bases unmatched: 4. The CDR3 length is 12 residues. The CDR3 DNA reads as TGCAGTGCTCCGGGACAGTTCTACGAGCAGTACGTC. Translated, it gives CSAPGQFYEQYV.

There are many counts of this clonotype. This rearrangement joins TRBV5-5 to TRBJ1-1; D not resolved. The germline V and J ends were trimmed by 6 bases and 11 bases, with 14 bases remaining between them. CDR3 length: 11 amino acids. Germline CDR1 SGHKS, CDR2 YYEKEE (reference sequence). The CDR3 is CASILTPRAFF. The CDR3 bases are TGTGCCAGCATCCTCACCCCTCGGGCTTTCTTT.

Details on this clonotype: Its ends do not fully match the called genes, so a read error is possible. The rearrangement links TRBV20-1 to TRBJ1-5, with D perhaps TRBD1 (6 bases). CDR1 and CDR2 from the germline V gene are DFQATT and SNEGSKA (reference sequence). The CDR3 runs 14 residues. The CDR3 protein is CSARDTASNQPQRF. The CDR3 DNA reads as TGCAGCGCCCGGGACACGGCTAGCAATCAGCCCCAGCGTTTT.

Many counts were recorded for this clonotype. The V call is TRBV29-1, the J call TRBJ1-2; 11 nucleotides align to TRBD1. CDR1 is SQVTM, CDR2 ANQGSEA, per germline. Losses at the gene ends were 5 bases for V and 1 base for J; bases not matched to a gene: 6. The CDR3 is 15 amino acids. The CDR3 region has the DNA TGCAGCGTTTACGGGACAGGGGGGGTTAACTATGGCTACACCTTC. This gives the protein CSVYGTGGVNYGYTF.

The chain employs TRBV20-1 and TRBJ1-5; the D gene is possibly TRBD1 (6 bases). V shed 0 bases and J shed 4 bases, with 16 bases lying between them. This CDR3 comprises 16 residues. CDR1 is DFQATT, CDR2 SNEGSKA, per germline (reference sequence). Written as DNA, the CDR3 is TGCAGTGCTAGAGATGTGGGGGGCAGTGGTAATCAGCCCCAGCATTTT. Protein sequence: CSARDVGGSGNQPQHF.

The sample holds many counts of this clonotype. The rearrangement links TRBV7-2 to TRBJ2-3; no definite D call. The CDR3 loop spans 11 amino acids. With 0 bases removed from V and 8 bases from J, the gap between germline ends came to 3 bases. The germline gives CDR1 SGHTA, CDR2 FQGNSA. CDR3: CASSLAGTQYF. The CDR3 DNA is TGTGCCAGCAGCTTAGCGGGTACGCAGTATTTT.

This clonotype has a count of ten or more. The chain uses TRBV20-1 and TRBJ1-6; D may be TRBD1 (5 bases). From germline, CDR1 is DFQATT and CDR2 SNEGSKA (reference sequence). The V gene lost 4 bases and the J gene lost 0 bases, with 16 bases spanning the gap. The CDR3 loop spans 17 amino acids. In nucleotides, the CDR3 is TGCAGTGCTAAAGACAGTTCTATTAGCTCCTATAATTCACCCCTCCACTTT. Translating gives CSAKDSSISSYNSPLHF.

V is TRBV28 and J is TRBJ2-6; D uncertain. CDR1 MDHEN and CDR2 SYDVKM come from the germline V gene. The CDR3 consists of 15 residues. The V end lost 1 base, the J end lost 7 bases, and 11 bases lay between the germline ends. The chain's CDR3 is CASSLYPLDANVLTF. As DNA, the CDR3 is TGTGCCAGCAGTTTATACCCCCTAGACGCCAACGTCCTGACTTTC.

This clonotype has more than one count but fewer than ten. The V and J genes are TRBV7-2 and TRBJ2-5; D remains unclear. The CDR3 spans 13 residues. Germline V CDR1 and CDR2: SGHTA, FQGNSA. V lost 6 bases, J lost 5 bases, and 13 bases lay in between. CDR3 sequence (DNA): TGTGCCAGCAGAAGAAACGTGGTCGAGACCCAGTACTTC. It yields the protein CASRRNVVETQYF.

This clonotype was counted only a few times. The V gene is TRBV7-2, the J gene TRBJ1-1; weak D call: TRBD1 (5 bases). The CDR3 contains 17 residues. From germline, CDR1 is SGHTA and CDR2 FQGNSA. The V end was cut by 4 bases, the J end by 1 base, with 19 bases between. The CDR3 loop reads CASSSLRWGLGNTEAFF. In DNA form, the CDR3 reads TGTGCCAGCAGCTCCCTTAGATGGGGGTTGGGGAACACTGAAGCTTTCTTT.

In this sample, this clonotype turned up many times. The CDR3 DNA reads as TGTGCCACCAGTGATTGGGTGGCTATGGATGAGCAGTTCTTC. Its protein product is CATSDWVAMDEQFF. V gene TRBV24-1 combines with J gene TRBJ2-1; D unclear. The CDR3 is 14 amino acids. Germline V lookup: CDR1 KGHDR, CDR2 SFDVKD. V lost 2 bases to trimming and J lost 8 bases, with 12 bases between them.

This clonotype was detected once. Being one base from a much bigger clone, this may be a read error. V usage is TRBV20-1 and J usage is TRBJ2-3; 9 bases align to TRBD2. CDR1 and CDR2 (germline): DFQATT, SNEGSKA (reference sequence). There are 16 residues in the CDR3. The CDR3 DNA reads TGCAGTGCTAGGGACCCGGGACTAGCCCCCACACATACGCAGTATTTT. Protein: CSARDPGLAPTHTQYF.

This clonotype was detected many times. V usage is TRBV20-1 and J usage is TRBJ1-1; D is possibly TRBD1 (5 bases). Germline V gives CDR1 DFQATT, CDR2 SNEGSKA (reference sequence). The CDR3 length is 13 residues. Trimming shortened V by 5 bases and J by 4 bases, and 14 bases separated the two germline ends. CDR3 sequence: CSAPRAGATEAFF. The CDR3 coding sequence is TGCAGTGCTCCGAGGGCTGGGGCCACTGAAGCTTTCTTT.

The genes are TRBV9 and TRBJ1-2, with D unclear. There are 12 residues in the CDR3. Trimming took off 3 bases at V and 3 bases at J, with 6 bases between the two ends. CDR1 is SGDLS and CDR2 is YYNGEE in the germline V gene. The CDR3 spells CASSEDDYGYTF. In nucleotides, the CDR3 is TGTGCCAGCAGCGAGGACGACTATGGCTACACCTTC.